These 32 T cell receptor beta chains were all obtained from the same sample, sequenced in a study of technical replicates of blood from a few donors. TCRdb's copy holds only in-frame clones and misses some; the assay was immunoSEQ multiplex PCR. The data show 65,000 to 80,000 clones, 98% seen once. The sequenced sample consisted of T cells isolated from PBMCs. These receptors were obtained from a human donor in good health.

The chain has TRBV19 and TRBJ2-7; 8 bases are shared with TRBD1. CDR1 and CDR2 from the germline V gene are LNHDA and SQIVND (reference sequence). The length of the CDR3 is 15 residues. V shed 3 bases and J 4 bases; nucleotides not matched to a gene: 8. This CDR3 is CASSIRTGGWYEQYF. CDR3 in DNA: TGTGCCAGTAGTATCCGTACAGGGGGTTGGTACGAGCAGTACTTC.

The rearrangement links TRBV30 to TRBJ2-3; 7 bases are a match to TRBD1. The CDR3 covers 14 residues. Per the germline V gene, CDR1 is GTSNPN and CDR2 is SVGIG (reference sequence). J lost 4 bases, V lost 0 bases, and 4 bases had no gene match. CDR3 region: CAWSVLGGPDTQYF. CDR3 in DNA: TGTGCCTGGAGTGTACTAGGGGGCCCAGATACGCAGTATTTT.

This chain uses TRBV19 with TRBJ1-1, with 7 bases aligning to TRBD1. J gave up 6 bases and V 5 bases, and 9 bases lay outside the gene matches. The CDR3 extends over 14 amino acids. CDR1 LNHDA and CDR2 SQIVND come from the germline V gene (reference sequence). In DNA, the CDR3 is TGTGCCAGTAGTGCAGACAGGGATAGCCCTGAAGCTTTCTTT. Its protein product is CASSADRDSPEAFF.

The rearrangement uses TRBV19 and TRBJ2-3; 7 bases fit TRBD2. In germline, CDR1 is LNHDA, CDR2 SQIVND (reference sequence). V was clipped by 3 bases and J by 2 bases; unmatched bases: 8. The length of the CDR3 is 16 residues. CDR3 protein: CASSMDTSASTDTQYF. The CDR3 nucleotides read TGTGCCAGTAGTATGGATACTAGCGCCTCCACAGATACGCAGTATTTT.

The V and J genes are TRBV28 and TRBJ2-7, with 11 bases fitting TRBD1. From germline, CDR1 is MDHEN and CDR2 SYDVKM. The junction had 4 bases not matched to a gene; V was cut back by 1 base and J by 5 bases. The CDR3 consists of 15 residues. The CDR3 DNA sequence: TGTGCCAGCAGTTTATACGGACAGGGGGCTAACGAGCAGTACTTC. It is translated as CASSLYGQGANEQYF.

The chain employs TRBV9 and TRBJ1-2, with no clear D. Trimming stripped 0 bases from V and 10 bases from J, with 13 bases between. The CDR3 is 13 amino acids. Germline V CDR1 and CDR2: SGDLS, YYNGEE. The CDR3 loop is CASSVDSGPLYTF. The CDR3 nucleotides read TGTGCCAGCAGCGTAGACTCTGGGCCACTCTACACCTTC.

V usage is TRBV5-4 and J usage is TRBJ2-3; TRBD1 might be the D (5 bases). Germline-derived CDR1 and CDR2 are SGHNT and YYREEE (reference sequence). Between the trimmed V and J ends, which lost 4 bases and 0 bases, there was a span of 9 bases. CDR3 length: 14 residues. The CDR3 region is CASSQQDSTDTQYF. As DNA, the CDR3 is TGTGCCAGCAGCCAACAGGACAGCACAGATACGCAGTATTTT.

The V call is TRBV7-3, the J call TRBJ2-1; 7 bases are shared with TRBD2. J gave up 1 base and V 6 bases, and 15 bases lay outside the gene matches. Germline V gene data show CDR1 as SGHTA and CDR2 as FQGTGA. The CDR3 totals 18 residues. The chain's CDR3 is CASRTNDPLAESYNEQFF. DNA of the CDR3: TGTGCCAGCAGGACCAATGACCCTCTAGCGGAGTCCTACAATGAGCAGTTCTTC. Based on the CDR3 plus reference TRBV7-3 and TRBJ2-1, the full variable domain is GAGVSQTPSNKVTEKGKYVELRCDPISGHTALYWYRQSLGQGPEFLIYFQGTGAADDSGLPNDRFFAVRPEGSVSTLKIQRTERGDSAVYLCASRTNDPLAESYNEQFFGPGTRLTVL.

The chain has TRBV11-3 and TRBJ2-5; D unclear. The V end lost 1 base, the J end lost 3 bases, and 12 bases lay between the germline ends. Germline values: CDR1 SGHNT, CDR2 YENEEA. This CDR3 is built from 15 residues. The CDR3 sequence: CASSLGEISEETQYF. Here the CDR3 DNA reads TGTGCCAGCAGCTTAGGAGAGATATCGGAAGAGACCCAGTACTTC.

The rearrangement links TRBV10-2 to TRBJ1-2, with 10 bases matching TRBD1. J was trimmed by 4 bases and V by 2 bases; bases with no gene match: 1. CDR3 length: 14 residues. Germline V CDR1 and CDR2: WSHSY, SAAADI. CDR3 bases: TGCGCCAGCAGTGAGGGACAGGGGGGCTATGGCTACACCTTC. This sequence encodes CASSEGQGGYGYTF.

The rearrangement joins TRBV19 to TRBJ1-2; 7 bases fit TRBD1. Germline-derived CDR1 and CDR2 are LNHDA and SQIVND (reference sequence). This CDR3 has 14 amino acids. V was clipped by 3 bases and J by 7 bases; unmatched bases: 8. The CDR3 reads CASSILQGIGGYTF. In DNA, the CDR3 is TGTGCCAGTAGTATCTTACAGGGGATCGGTGGCTACACCTTC.

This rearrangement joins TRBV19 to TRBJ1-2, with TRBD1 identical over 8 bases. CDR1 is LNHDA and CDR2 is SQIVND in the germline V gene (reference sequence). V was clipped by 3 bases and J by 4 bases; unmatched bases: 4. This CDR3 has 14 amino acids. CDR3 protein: CASSMQGARYGYTF. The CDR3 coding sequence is TGTGCCAGTAGTATGCAGGGGGCGCGCTATGGCTACACCTTC.

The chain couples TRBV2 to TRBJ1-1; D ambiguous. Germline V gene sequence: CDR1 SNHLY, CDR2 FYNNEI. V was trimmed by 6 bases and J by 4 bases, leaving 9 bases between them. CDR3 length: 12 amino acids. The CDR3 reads CASRKGGTEAFF. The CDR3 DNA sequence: TGTGCCAGCAGAAAGGGAGGCACTGAAGCTTTCTTT.

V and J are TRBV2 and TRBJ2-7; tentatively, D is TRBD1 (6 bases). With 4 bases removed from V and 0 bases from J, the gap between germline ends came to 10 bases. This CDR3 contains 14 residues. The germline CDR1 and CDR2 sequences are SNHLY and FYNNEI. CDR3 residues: CASSAWDNSYEQYF. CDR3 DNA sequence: TGTGCCAGCAGTGCCTGGGACAACTCCTACGAGCAGTACTTC.

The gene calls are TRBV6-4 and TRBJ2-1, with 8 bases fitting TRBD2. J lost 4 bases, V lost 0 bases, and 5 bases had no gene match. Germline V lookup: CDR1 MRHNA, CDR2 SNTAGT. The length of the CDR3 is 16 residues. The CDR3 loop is CASSDSPGGPYNEQFF. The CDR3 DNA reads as TGTGCCAGCAGTGACTCCCCGGGAGGGCCGTACAATGAGCAGTTCTTC.

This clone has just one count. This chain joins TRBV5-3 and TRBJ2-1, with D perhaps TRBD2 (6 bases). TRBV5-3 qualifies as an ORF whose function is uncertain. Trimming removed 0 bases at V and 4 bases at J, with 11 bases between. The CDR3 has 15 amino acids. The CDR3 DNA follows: TGTGCCAGAAGCTTGGGGGGGGAGCAATACAATGAGCAGTTCTTC. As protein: CARSLGGEQYNEQFF.

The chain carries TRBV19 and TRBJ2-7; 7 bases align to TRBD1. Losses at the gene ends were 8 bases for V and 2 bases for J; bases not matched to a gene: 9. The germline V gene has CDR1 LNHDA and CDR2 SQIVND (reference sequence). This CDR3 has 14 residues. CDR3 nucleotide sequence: TGTGCCAGTGCCGACAGGGTGGCACCCTACGAGCAGTACTTC. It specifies CASADRVAPYEQYF.

The CDR3: CASSLEGVTEAFF. DNA of the CDR3: TGCGCCAGCAGCTTGGAAGGGGTCACTGAAGCTTTCTTT. The J gene is TRBJ1-1, the V gene TRBV5-1; a weak D match, TRBD1 (5 bases). The CDR3 is 13 amino acids. The ends were cut back, 0 bases at V and 4 bases at J, with 7 bases in the middle. CDR1 and CDR2 (germline): SGHRS, YFSETQ.

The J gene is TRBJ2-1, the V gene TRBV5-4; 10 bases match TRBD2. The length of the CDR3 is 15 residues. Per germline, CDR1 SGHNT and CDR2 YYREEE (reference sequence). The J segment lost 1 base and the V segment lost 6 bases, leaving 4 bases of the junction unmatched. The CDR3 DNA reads TGTGCCAGCACCGATAGCGGGAGGTCCTACAATGAGCAGTTCTTC. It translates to CASTDSGRSYNEQFF.

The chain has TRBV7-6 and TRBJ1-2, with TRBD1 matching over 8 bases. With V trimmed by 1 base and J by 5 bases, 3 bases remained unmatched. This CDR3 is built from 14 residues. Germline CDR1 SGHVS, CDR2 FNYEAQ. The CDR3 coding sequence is TGTGCCAGCAGCTTAGACGACAGGGGTTATGGCTACACCTTC. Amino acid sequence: CASSLDDRGYGYTF.

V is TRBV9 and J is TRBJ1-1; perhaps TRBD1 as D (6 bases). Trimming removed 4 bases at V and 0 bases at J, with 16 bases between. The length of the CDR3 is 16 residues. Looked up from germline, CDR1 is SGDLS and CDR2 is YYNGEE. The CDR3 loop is CASSPGGGALNTEAFF. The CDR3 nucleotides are TGTGCCAGCAGCCCCGGCGGGGGGGCCCTGAACACTGAAGCTTTCTTT.

The CDR3 protein is CASSDFDQPQHF. The CDR3 bases are TGTGCCAGCAGTGACTTCGATCAGCCCCAGCATTTT. The chain couples TRBV6-1 to TRBJ1-5; D is undetermined. From germline, CDR1 is MNHNS and CDR2 SASEGT. With 3 bases removed from V and 5 bases from J, the gap between germline ends came to 5 bases. This CDR3 has 12 residues.

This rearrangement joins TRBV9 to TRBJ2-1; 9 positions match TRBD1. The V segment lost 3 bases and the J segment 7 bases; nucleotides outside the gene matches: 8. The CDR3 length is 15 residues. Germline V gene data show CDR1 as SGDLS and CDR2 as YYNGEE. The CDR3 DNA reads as TGTGCCAGCAGCGATTCCGGGACAGGGAAAAATGAGCAGTTCTTC. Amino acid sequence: CASSDSGTGKNEQFF.

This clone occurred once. Here the CDR3 reads CASKGGAFSTDTQYF. The DNA for the CDR3 is TGTGCCAGCAAAGGGGGGGCCTTTAGCACAGATACGCAGTATTTT. V gene TRBV7-9 combines with J gene TRBJ2-3; weak D call: TRBD2 (7 bases). The CDR3 is made up of 15 amino acids. Per germline, CDR1 SEHNR and CDR2 FQNEAQ (reference sequence). Trimming pared 7 bases from V and 0 bases from J, leaving 14 bases between.

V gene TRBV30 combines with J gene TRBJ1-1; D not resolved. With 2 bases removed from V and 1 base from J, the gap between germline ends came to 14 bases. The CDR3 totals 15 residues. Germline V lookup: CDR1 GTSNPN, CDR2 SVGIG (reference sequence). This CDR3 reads CAWSLALLENTEAFF. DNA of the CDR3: TGTGCCTGGAGTTTGGCCCTACTAGAGAACACTGAAGCTTTCTTT.

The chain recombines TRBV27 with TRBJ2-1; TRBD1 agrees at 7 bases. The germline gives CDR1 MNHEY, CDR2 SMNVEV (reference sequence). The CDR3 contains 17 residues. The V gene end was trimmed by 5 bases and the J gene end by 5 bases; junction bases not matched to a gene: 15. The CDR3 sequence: CASSDRPPDRANNEQFF. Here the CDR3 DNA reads TGTGCCAGCAGTGACCGACCCCCAGACAGGGCAAACAATGAGCAGTTCTTC.

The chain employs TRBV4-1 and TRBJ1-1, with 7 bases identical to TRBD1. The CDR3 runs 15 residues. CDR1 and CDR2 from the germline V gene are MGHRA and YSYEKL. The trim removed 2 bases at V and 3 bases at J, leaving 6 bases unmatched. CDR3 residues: CASSQMQGVYTEAFF. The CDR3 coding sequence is TGCGCCAGCAGCCAAATGCAGGGGGTGTACACTGAAGCTTTCTTT.

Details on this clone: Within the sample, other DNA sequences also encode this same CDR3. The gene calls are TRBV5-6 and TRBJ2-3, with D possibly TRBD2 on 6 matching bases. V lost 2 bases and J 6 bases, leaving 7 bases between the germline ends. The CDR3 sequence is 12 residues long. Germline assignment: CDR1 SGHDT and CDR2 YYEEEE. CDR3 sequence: CASSFGGDTQYF. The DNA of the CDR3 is TGTGCCAGCAGCTTTGGGGGGGATACGCAGTATTTT.

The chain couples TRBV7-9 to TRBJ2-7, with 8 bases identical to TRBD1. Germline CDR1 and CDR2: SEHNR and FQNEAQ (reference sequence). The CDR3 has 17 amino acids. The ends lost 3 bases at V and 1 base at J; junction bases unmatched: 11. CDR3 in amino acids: CASSFSHRDRISYEQYF. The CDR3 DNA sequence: TGTGCCAGCAGCTTCTCTCACCGGGACAGGATTTCCTACGAGCAGTACTTC.

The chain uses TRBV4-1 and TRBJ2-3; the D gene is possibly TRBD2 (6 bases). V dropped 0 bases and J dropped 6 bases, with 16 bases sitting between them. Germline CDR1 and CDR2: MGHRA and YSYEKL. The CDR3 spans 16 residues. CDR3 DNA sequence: TGCGCCAGCAGCCAAGAGGGACTTCGTCTTTCCGATACGCAGTATTTT. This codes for CASSQEGLRLSDTQYF.

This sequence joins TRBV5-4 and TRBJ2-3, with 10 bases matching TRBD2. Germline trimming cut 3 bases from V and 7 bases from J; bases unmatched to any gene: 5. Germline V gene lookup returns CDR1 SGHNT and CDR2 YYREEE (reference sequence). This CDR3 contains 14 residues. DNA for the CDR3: TGTGCCAGCAGCTGGGGGACTAGCGTAAATACGCAGTATTTT. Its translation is CASSWGTSVNTQYF.

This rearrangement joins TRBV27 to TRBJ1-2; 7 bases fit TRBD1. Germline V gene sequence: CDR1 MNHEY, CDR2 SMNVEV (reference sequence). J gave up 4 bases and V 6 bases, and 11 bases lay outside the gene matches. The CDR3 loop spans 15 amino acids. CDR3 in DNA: TGTGCCAGCAGCTCACCCTGGACAGGCTCCTATGGCTACACCTTC. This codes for CASSSPWTGSYGYTF.